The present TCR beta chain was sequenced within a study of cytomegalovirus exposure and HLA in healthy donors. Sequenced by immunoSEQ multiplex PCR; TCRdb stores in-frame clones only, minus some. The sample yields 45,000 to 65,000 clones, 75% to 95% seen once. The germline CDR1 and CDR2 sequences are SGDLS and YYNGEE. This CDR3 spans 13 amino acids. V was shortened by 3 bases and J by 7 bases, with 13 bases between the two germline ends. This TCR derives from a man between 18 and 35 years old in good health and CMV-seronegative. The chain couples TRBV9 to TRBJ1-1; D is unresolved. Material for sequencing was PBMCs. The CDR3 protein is CASSAVTPGEAFF. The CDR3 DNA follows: TGTGCCAGCAGCGCCGTAACCCCAGGTGAAGCTTTCTTT. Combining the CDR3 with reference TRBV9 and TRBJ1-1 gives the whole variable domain DSGVTQTPKHLITATGQRVTLRCSPRSGDLSVYWYQQSLDQGLQFLIQYYNGEERAKGNILERFSAQQFPDLHSELNLSSLELGDSALYFCASSAVTPGEAFFGQGTRLTVV.